The clone carrying this T cell receptor (beta chain) was observed a single time. The CDR3 totals 15 residues. CDR1 is SGHTA and CDR2 is FQGNSA in the germline V gene. V was clipped by 4 bases and J by 6 bases; unmatched bases: 10. Libraries were prepared by immunoSEQ multiplex PCR; TCRdb keeps only in-frame clonotypes and omits some of them. The sample contains about 180,000 clones, around 91% of which appear only once. This entry is derived from a study of control samples from healthy donors and cancer patients. The TCR sequence derives from a woman aged 50 to 60 in good health. Sequenced: blood. This chain links TRBV7-2 with TRBJ2-7; 9 nucleotides agree with TRBD1. The CDR3 loop reads CASSSAGQGLSEQYF. CDR3 in DNA: TGTGCCAGCAGCTCGGCCGGACAGGGGTTATCCGAGCAGTACTTC.